A single sample gave rise to the 8 T cell receptor beta chains below, sequenced in a study of T cells after yellow fever vaccination. TCRdb re-analysed the 5' RACE reads in MiXCR, keeping a single row per CDR3 protein. The repertoire holds approximately 30,000 distinct CDR3 sequences, with 3.5% to 5% as singletons. Sequenced here: CD8+ T cells sorted from PBMCs, sampled 5 days after the yellow fever booster vaccination. The receptors shown here come from a man between 25 and 39 years old who received the YFV17D yellow fever vaccine.

The chain is built from TRBV18 and TRBJ2-5; no reliable D call. Germline CDR1 reads KGHSH; CDR2 reads LQKENI. Trimming left V 6 bases short and J 4 bases short, with 15 bases between. CDR3 size: 14 residues. For the CDR3, the DNA is TGTGCCAGCTCCCGTTGGCGGCAGGCAGAGACCCAGTACTTC. It translates to CASSRWRQAETQYF.

In its sample, this clonotype was seen many times. The CDR3 reads CASNDPGIYNEQFF. CDR3 bases: TGTGCCAGCAACGACCCCGGGATCTACAATGAGCAGTTCTTC. V and J are TRBV12-3 or TRBV12-4 and TRBJ2-1; tentative D call: TRBD2 (5 bases). The CDR3 is 14 residues long. Trimming cost V 7 bases and J 3 bases, with 13 bases left between them.

This clonotype was detected ten times or more. The CDR3 protein is CASSRLDRQETQYF. In nucleotides, the CDR3 is TGTGCCAGCAGCCGACTGGACAGGCAAGAGACCCAGTACTTC. The chain combines TRBV3-1 with TRBJ2-5; the match to TRBD1 covers 7 bases. This CDR3 is 14 amino acids long. With V trimmed by 4 bases and J by 2 bases, 4 bases remained unmatched. CDR1 and CDR2 (germline): LGHDT, YNNKEL (reference sequence).

This clonotype was counted ten times or more. The chain combines TRBV12-3 or TRBV12-4 with TRBJ2-7; 8 positions match TRBD2. Trimming took 3 bases from V and 4 from J; bases not matched to a gene: 11. The CDR3 is 16 residues long. This CDR3 reads CASSFPPAGGIYEQYF. Here the CDR3 DNA reads TGTGCCAGCAGTTTTCCCCCGGCGGGGGGAATTTACGAGCAGTACTTC.

The sample holds many counts of this clonotype. The V gene is TRBV20-1, the J gene TRBJ2-5; D is uncertain. The CDR3 loop spans 13 amino acids. Germline V lookup: CDR1 DFQATT, CDR2 SNEGSKA (reference sequence). The V gene lost 1 base and the J gene lost 2 bases, with 8 bases spanning the gap. The CDR3, as DNA: TGCAGTGCTAGAGCCCATCTACAAGAGACCCAGTACTTC. Encoded protein: CSARAHLQETQYF.

This clonotype was found a few times. The V gene is TRBV20-1, the J gene TRBJ2-1, with D unclear. Germline CDR1 reads DFQATT; CDR2 reads SNEGSKA (reference sequence). Trimming took off 0 bases at V and 6 bases at J, with 12 bases between the two ends. The CDR3 is 14 amino acids. The CDR3 protein is CSAREEGFLNEQFF. In DNA form, the CDR3 reads TGCAGTGCTAGAGAGGAAGGGTTTCTCAATGAGCAGTTCTTC.

Many counts were recorded for this clonotype. The CDR3 region has the DNA TGTGCCAGTTCCTCCATGGGGACAGGAGACTACGAGCAGTACTTC. It codes for CASSSMGTGDYEQYF. The chain recombines TRBV28 with TRBJ2-7, with 8 bases that match TRBD1. This CDR3 contains 15 residues. Trimming at V came to 9 bases and at J to 3 bases, leaving 13 bases not matched to a gene. Germline assignment: CDR1 MDHEN and CDR2 SYDVKM.

The table lists this clonotype with many counts. The chain joins TRBV4-2 to TRBJ2-1; no firm D call. The germline gives CDR1 LGHNA, CDR2 YNFKEQ. The CDR3 has 17 residues. V lost 1 base, J lost 0 bases, and 13 bases lay in between. CDR3 in DNA: TGTGCCAGCAGCCAAGGGGCCGGATGGAGCTCCTACAATGAGCAGTTCTTC. This sequence encodes CASSQGAGWSSYNEQFF.